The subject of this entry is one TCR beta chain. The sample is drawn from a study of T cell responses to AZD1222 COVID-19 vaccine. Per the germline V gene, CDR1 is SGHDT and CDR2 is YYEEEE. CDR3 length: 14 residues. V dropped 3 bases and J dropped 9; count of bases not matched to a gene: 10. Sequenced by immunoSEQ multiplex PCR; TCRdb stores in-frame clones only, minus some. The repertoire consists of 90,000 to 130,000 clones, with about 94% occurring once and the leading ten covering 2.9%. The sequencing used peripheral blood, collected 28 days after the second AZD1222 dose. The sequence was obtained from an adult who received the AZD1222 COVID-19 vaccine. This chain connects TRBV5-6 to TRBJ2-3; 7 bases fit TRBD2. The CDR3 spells CASSSPYGLDTQYF. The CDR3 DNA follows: TGTGCCAGCAGCTCACCCTACGGACTAGACACGCAGTATTTT. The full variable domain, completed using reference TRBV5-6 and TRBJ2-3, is DAGVTQSPTHLIKTRGQQVTLRCSPKSGHDTVSWYQQALGQGPQFIFQYYEEEERQRGNFPDRFSGHQFPNYSSELNVNALLLGDSALYLCASSSPYGLDTQYFGPGTRLTVL.